This T cell receptor (beta chain) was retrieved from a study of somatic mutations in cytotoxic T cells in rheumatoid arthritis. General study points: Healthy controls did not share the age-linked increase in CD8+ clonality seen in rheumatoid arthritis patients. Within 8 of 65 patients, the single biggest CD8+ clone made up more than 20% of CD8+ cells.

The count of this clone is one. Its antigen is not known. The V end lost 11 bases, the J end lost 3 bases, and 23 bases lay between the germline ends. The CDR3 runs 15 residues. Germline V lookup: CDR1 MNHEY, CDR2 SVGAGI. Produced via immunoSEQ multiplex PCR; TCRdb's table is partial and in-frame only. Of roughly 20,000 clones listed, over 60% are singletons. The specimen was CD8+ T cells sorted from blood. This sequence was found in an adult with rheumatoid arthritis. The chain joins TRBV6-5 to TRBJ2-7, with a tentative D call TRBD1 (7 bases). The CDR3 region has the DNA TGTGCCTGCACTCCAGGGGGGAGTAACGTCTACGAGCAGTACTTC. Translation gives CACTPGGSNVYEQYF.